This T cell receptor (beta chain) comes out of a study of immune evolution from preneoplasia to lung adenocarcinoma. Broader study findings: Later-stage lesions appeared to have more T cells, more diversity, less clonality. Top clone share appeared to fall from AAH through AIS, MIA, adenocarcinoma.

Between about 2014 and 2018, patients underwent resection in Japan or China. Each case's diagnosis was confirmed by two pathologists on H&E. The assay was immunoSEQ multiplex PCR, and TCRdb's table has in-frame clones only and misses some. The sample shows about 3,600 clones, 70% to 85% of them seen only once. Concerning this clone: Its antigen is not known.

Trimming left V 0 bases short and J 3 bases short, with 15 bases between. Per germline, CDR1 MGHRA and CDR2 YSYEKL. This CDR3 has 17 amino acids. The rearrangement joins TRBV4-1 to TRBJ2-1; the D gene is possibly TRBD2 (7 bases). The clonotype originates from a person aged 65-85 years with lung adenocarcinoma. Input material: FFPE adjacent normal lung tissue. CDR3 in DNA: TGCGCCAGCAGCCAAGAAGGGGGGGCGACCGTCTACAATGAGCAGTTCTTC. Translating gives CASSQEGGATVYNEQFF.